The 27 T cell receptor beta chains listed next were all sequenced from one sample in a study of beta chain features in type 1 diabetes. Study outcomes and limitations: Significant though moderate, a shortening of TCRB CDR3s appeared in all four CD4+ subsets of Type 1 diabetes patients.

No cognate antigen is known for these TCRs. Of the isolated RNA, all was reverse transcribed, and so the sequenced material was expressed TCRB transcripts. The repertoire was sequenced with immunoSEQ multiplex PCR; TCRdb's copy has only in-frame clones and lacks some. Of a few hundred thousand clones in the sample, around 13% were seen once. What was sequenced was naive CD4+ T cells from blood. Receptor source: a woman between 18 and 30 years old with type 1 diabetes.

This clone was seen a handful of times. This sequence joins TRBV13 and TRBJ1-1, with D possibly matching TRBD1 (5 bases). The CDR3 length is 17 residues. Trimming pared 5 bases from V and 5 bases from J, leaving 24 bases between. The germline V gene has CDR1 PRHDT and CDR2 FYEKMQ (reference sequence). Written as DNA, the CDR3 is TGTGCCAGCAGCCTGCGACATAAAGCGGGGGGAGGAACTGAAGCTTTCTTT. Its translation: CASSLRHKAGGGTEAFF.

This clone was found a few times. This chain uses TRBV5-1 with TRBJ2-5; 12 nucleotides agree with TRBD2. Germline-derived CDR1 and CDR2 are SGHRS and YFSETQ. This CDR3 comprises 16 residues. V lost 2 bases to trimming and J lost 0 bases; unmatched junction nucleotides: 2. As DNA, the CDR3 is TGCGCCAGCAGCTTCCGACTAGCGGGGGACCAAGAGACCCAGTACTTC. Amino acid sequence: CASSFRLAGDQETQYF.

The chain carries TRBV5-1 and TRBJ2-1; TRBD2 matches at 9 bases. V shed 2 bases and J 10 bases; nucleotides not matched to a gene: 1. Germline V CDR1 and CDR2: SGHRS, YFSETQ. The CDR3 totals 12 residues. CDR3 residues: CASSFGLAEQFF. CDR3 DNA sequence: TGCGCCAGCAGCTTCGGACTAGCGGAGCAGTTCTTC.

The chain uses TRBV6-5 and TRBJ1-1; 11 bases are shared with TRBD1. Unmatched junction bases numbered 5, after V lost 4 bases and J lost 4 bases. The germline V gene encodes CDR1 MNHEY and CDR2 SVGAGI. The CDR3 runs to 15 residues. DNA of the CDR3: TGTGCCAGCAGTTCCAGGGACAGGGGGAGCACTGAAGCTTTCTTT. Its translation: CASSSRDRGSTEAFF.

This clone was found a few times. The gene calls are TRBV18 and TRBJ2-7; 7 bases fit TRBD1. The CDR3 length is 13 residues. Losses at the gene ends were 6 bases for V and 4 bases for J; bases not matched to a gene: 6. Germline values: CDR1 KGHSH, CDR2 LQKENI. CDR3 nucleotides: TGTGCCAGCTCGCTCCGGGACAGATACGAGCAGTACTTC. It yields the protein CASSLRDRYEQYF.

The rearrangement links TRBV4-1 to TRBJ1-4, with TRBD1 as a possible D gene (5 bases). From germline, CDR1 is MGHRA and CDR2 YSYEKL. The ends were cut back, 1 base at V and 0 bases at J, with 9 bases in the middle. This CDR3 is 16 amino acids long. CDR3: CASSQVGGATNEKLFF. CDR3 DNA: TGCGCCAGCAGCCAAGTGGGGGGTGCAACTAATGAAAAACTGTTTTTT.

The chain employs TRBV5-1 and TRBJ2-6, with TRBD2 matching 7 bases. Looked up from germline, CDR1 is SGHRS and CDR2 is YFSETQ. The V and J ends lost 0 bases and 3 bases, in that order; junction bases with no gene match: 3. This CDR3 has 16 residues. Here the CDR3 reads CASSLGPGGGANVLTF. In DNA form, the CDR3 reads TGCGCCAGCAGCTTGGGCCCGGGAGGTGGGGCCAACGTCCTGACTTTC.

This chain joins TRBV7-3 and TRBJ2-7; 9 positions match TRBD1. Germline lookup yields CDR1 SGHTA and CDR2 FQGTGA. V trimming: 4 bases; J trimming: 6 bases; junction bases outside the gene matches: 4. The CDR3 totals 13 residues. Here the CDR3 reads CASSWGQGGEQYF. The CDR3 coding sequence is TGTGCCAGCAGCTGGGGACAGGGTGGCGAGCAGTACTTC.

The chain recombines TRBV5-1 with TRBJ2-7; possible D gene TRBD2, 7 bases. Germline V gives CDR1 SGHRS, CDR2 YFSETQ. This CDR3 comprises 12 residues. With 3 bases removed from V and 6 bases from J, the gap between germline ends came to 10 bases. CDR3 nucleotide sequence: TGCGCCAGCAGCTCCGCGGGGGCCGAGCAGTACTTC. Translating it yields CASSSAGAEQYF.

Here the CDR3 DNA reads TGTGCCAACCCTGAAGGGAGCTCCTACAATGAGCAGTTCTTC. Its translation: CANPEGSSYNEQFF. The rearrangement uses TRBV11-3 and TRBJ2-1; D may be TRBD2 (5 bases). CDR1 and CDR2 from the germline V gene are SGHNT and YENEEA. CDR3 size: 14 residues. The V and J ends lost 10 bases and 0 bases respectively, with 13 bases between them.

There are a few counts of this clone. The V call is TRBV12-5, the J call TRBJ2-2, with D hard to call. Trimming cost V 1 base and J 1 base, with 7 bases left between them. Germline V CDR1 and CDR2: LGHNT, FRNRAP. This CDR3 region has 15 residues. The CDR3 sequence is CASGLGGENTGELFF. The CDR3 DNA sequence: TGTGCTAGTGGTTTGGGCGGAGAGAACACCGGGGAGCTGTTTTTT.

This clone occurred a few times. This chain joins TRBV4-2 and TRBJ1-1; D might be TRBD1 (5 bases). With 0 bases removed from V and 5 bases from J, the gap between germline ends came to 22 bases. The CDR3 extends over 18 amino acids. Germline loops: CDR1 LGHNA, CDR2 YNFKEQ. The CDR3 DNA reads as TGTGCCAGCAGCCAAGAAGGGGTGAGTGGGTTGGGATTAACTGAAGCTTTCTTT. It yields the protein CASSQEGVSGLGLTEAFF.

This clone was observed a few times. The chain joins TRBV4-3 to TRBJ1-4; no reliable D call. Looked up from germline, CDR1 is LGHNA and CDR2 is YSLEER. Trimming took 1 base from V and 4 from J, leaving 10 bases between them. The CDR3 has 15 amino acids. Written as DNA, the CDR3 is TGCGCCAGCAGCCAAGTATCGGGTGTTAATGAAAAACTGTTTTTT. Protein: CASSQVSGVNEKLFF.

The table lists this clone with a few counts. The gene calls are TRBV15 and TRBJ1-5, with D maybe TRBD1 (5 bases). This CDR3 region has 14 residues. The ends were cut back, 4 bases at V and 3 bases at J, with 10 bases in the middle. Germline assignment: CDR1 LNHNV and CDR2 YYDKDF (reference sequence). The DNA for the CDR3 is TGTGCCACCAGCACGGGGGGAATCAATCAGCCCCAGCATTTT. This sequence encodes CATSTGGINQPQHF.

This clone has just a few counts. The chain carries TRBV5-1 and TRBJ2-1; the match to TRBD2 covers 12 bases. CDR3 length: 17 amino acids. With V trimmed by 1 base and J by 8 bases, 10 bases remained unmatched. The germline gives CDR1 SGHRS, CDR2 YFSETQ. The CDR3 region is CASSLSKTSGSGDEQFF. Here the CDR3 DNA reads TGCGCCAGCAGCTTGTCTAAGACTAGCGGGAGTGGCGATGAGCAGTTCTTC.

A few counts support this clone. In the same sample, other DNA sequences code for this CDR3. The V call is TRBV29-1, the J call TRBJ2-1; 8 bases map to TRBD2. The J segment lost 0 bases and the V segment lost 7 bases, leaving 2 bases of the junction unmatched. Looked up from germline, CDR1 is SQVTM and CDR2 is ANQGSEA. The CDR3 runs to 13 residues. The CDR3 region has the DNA TGCAGCGCAAGCGGGAGCTCCTACAATGAGCAGTTCTTC. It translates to CSASGSSYNEQFF.

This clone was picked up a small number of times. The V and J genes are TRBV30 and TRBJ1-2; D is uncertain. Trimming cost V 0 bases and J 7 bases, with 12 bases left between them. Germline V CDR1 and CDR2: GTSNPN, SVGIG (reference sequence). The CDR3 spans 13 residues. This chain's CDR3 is CAWSVQGGGGYTF. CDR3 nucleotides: TGTGCCTGGAGTGTACAAGGAGGTGGTGGCTACACCTTC.

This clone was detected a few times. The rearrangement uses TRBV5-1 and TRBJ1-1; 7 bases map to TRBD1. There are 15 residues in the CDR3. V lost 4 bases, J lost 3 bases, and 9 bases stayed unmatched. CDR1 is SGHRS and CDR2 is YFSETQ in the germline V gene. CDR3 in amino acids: CASSTRQGEDTEAFF. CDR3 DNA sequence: TGCGCCAGCAGCACCCGACAGGGAGAGGACACTGAAGCTTTCTTT.

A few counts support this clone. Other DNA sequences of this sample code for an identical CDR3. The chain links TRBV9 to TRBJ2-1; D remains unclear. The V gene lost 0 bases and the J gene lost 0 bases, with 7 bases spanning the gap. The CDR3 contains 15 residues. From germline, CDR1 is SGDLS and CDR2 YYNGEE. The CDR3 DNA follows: TGTGCCAGCAGCGTAGGAGCGAGCTCCTACAATGAGCAGTTCTTC. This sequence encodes CASSVGASSYNEQFF.

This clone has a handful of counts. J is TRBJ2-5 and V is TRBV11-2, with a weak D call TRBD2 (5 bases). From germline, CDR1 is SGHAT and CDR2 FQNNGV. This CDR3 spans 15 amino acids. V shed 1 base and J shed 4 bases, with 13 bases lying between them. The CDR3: CASSLGSSTRETQYF. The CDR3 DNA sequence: TGTGCCAGCAGCTTAGGTTCTAGCACCAGAGAGACCCAGTACTTC.

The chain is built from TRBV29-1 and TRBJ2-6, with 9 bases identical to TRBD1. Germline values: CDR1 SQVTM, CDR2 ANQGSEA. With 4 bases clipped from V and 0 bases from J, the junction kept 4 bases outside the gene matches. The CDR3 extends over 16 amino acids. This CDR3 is CSVAGTGRSGANVLTF. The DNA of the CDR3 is TGCAGCGTTGCCGGGACAGGGCGCTCTGGGGCCAACGTCCTGACTTTC.

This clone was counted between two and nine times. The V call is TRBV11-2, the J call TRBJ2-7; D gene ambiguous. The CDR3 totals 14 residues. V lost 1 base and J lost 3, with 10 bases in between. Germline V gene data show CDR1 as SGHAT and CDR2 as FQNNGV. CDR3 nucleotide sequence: TGTGCCAGCAGCTTAGTTACAGCCGACTACGAGCAGTACTTC. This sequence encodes CASSLVTADYEQYF.

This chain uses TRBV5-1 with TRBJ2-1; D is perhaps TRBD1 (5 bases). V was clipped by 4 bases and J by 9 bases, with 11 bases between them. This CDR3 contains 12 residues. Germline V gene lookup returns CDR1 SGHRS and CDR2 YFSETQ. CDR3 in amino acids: CASSIEGAEQFF. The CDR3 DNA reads TGCGCCAGCAGCATAGAAGGGGCTGAGCAGTTCTTC.

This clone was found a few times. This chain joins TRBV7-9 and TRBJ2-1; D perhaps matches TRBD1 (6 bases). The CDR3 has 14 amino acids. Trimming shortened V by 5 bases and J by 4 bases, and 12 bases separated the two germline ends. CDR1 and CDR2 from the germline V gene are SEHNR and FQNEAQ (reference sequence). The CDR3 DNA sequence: TGTGCCAGCAGCCGGGACACGGAGTACAATGAGCAGTTCTTC. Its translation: CASSRDTEYNEQFF.

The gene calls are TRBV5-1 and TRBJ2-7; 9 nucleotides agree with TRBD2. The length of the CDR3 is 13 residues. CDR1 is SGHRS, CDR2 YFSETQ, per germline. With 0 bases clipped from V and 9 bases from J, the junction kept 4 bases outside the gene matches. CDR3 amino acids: CASSLDQLAGQYF. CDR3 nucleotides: TGCGCCAGCAGCTTGGATCAACTAGCGGGGCAGTACTTC.

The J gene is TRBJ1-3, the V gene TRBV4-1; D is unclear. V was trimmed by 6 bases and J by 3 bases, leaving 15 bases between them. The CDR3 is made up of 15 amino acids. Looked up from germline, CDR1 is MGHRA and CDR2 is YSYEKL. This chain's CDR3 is CASRNPRGVGNTIYF. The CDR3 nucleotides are TGCGCCAGCAGAAACCCCCGCGGGGTTGGAAACACCATATATTTT.

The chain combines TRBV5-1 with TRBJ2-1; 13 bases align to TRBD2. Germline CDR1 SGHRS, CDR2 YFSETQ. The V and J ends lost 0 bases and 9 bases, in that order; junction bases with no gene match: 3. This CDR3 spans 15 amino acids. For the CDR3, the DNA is TGCGCCAGCAGCTTGGGGACTAGCGGGAGTATTGAGCAGTTCTTC. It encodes CASSLGTSGSIEQFF. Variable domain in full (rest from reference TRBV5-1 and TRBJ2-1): KAGVTQTPRYLIKTRGQQVTLSCSPISGHRSVSWYQQTPGQGLQFLFEYFSETQRNKGNFPGRFSGRQFSNSRSEMNVSTLELGDSALYLCASSLGTSGSIEQFFGPGTRLTVL.